What follows are 10 T cell receptor beta chains derived from one specimen sequenced in a study of cytomegalovirus exposure and HLA in healthy donors. Primers: 60 Vbeta forward and 13 Jbeta reverse. The repertoire was sequenced with immunoSEQ multiplex PCR; TCRdb's copy has only in-frame clones and lacks some. The listing contains around 130,000 clones. The source material was PBMCs. These receptors originate from a woman aged 40 to 55 in good health and CMV-seronegative.

The genes are TRBV4-2 and TRBJ1-3; D call uncertain. There are 13 residues in the CDR3. CDR1 is LGHNA and CDR2 is YNFKEQ in the germline V gene. The V end lost 7 bases, the J end lost 2 bases, and 9 bases lay between the germline ends. Here the CDR3 DNA reads TGTGCCAGCACCGCAGGCACTGGAAACACCATATATTTT. It translates to CASTAGTGNTIYF.

The chain links TRBV7-2 to TRBJ1-6; D gene unclear. Germline V CDR1 and CDR2: SGHTA, FQGNSA. The CDR3 runs 14 residues. V lost 3 bases and J lost 6, with 9 bases in between. CDR3 in DNA: TGTGCCAGCAGCTTTCAACGGGGTAATTCACCCCTCCACTTT. Translated: CASSFQRGNSPLHF.

The gene calls are TRBV7-3 and TRBJ2-5; TRBD2 matches 8 bases. Per the germline V gene, CDR1 is SGHTA and CDR2 is FQGTGA. V lost 5 bases to trimming and J lost 1 base; unmatched junction nucleotides: 9. This CDR3 is 16 amino acids long. CDR3 residues: CASSPQRGNLQETQYF. CDR3 nucleotides: TGTGCCAGCAGCCCCCAGCGGGGGAACCTCCAAGAGACCCAGTACTTC. The complete variable domain, with remaining parts taken from reference TRBV7-3 and TRBJ2-5, reads GAGVSQTPSNKVTEKGKYVELRCDPISGHTALYWYRQSLGQGPEFLIYFQGTGAADDSGLPNDRFFAVRPEGSVSTLKIQRTERGDSAVYLCASSPQRGNLQETQYFGPGTRLLVL.

V gene TRBV5-1 combines with J gene TRBJ2-1; no clear D. This CDR3 comprises 11 residues. Germline CDR1 SGHRS, CDR2 YFSETQ. V shed 0 bases and J shed 8 bases, with 3 bases lying between them. CDR3 region: CASSLADEQFF. The CDR3 nucleotides read TGCGCCAGCAGCTTGGCAGATGAGCAGTTCTTC.

The gene calls are TRBV6-5 and TRBJ1-4, with D possibly matching TRBD1 (6 bases). Trimming shortened V by 0 bases and J by 7 bases, and 9 bases separated the two germline ends. From germline, CDR1 is MNHEY and CDR2 SVGAGI. CDR3 length equals 14 residues. This CDR3 is CASSYSAGAEKLFF. The CDR3 nucleotides are TGTGCCAGCAGTTACTCGGCAGGGGCTGAAAAACTGTTTTTT.

This chain links TRBV29-1 with TRBJ1-2, with 8 bases matching TRBD1. The CDR3 is 13 amino acids. Germline values: CDR1 SQVTM, CDR2 ANQGSEA. J lost 3 bases, V lost 6 bases, and 6 bases had no gene match. Here the CDR3 reads CSVSGGFDYGYTF. In nucleotides, the CDR3 is TGCAGCGTCTCAGGGGGCTTTGACTATGGCTACACCTTC.

This chain uses TRBV6-1 with TRBJ2-7, with TRBD2 matching 8 bases. The CDR3 consists of 19 residues. V trimming: 4 bases; J trimming: 0 bases; junction bases outside the gene matches: 17. Germline CDR1 reads MNHNS; CDR2 reads SASEGT. As DNA, the CDR3 is TGTGCCAGCAGTGGGACCCCGGACGGGGGGGCCGGTAGCTCCTACGAGCAGTACTTC. Translation gives CASSGTPDGGAGSSYEQYF.

This rearrangement joins TRBV20-1 to TRBJ2-4; D remains unclear. Deletions cut 0 bases from V and 6 bases from J, with 3 bases between. Germline CDR1 is DFQATT and CDR2 is SNEGSKA (reference sequence). CDR3 size: 11 residues. This CDR3 is CSARDRNIQYF. As DNA, the CDR3 is TGCAGTGCTAGAGACAGAAACATTCAGTACTTC.

The chain recombines TRBV7-2 with TRBJ2-2; 7 nucleotides match TRBD1. Germline values: CDR1 SGHTA, CDR2 FQGNSA. The J segment lost 5 bases and the V segment lost 1 base, leaving 7 bases of the junction unmatched. The CDR3 is 16 amino acids. Here the CDR3 DNA reads TGTGCCAGCAGCTTAGTAGCCGGGACAGTGACCGGGGAGCTGTTTTTT. Amino acid sequence: CASSLVAGTVTGELFF. The complete variable domain, with remaining parts taken from reference TRBV7-2 and TRBJ2-2, reads GAGVSQSPSNKVTEKGKDVELRCDPISGHTALYWYRQSLGQGLEFLIYFQGNSAPDKSGLPSDRFSAERTGGSVSTLTIQRTQQEDSAVYLCASSLVAGTVTGELFFGEGSRLTVL.

This chain links TRBV4-2 with TRBJ2-2; possibly TRBD2 for D (6 bases). This CDR3 comprises 16 residues. Trimming took 3 bases from V and 7 from J, leaving 18 bases between them. CDR1 is LGHNA, CDR2 YNFKEQ, per germline. In DNA, the CDR3 is TGTGCCAGCAGCCAGGCTTCCGGGACTTACAGCGGGGAGCTGTTTTTT. Its translation is CASSQASGTYSGELFF.